The 5 T cell receptor beta chains reported below all come from one sample, sequenced in a study of T cells after somatic rescue of genetic block. TCRdb keeps only in-frame clones here, not all; method: immunoSEQ multiplex PCR. The sample carries more than 9,500 clones, around two thirds recorded once. The sequenced material came from peripheral blood mononuclear cells (PBMCs). These receptors originate from a boy aged 10-17 years.

This chain connects TRBV19 to TRBJ1-2, with TRBD1 identical over 9 bases. CDR1 is LNHDA and CDR2 is SQIVND in the germline V gene (reference sequence). Trimming at V came to 2 bases and at J to 4 bases, leaving 5 bases not matched to a gene. This CDR3 has 15 amino acids. Written as DNA, the CDR3 is TGTGCCAGTAGTATACGGACAGGGGAAGGCTATGGCTACACCTTC. Translating gives CASSIRTGEGYGYTF.

The chain couples TRBV5-6 to TRBJ2-3, with D tentatively TRBD1 or TRBD2 (5 bases each). The CDR3 has 18 residues. Germline loops: CDR1 SGHDT, CDR2 YYEEEE. Trimming took off 1 base at V and 2 bases at J, with 20 bases between the two ends. CDR3 in DNA: TGTGCCAGCAGCTTGCGTTCCACGGGACGGACTTACACAGATACGCAGTATTTT. Protein: CASSLRSTGRTYTDTQYF.

Only one count was recorded for this clone. This chain uses TRBV10-1 with TRBJ2-2; 9 nucleotides align to TRBD2. Looked up from germline, CDR1 is WNHNN and CDR2 is SYGVQD (reference sequence). This CDR3 contains 16 residues. V was clipped by 10 bases and J by 4 bases; unmatched bases: 13. The CDR3 nucleotides read TGCGCCACCTCGACAGCGGGAGGAGGGAGCACCGGGGAGCTGTTTTTT. It yields the protein CATSTAGGGSTGELFF.

Written as DNA, the CDR3 is TGTGCCAGCAGTTTCGGTTCCTACAATGAGCAGTTCTTC. Translated, it gives CASSFGSYNEQFF. The V and J genes are TRBV27 and TRBJ2-1; D is uncertain. The V end lost 3 bases, the J end lost 1 base, and 4 bases lay between the germline ends. CDR1 MNHEY and CDR2 SMNVEV come from the germline V gene (reference sequence). This CDR3 has 13 residues.

The chain recombines TRBV10-3 with TRBJ1-1; the D gene is possibly TRBD1 (6 bases). The CDR3 has 16 amino acids. V dropped 5 bases and J dropped 4 bases, with 20 bases sitting between them. CDR1 ENHRY and CDR2 SYGVKD come from the germline V gene. CDR3 in amino acids: CAISRTIGQGSTEAFF. CDR3 bases: TGTGCCATCAGTCGGACTATTGGGCAGGGGAGCACTGAAGCTTTCTTT.